A single sample gave rise to the 3 T cell receptor beta chains below, sequenced in a study of shared clonotypes between healthy human individuals. The table came from immunoSEQ multiplex PCR; TCRdb's copy has only in-frame clones and leaves some out. The repertoire consists of under 150,000 clones, with about 62% occurring once and the leading ten covering just under 25%. Sequenced sample: memory CD8+ T cells sorted from blood. The sample's subset: CD45RO+ cells pooled with CCR7-negative TemRA cells. Receptor source: a woman in her 30s in good health.

This clone appeared a single time. CDR3 loop: CASSEVNSYNEQFF. The CDR3 DNA is TGTGCCAGCAGTGAAGTGAACTCCTACAATGAGCAGTTCTTC. The chain recombines TRBV2 with TRBJ2-1; D call uncertain. Trimming took off 1 base at V and 0 bases at J, with 4 bases between the two ends. Germline V gene sequence: CDR1 SNHLY, CDR2 FYNNEI. The CDR3 length is 14 residues. The complete variable domain, with remaining parts taken from reference TRBV2 and TRBJ2-1, reads EPEVTQTPSHQVTQMGQEVILRCVPISNHLYFYWYRQILGQKVEFLVSFYNNEISEKSEIFDDQFSVERPDGSNFTLKIRSTKLEDSAMYFCASSEVNSYNEQFFGPGTRLTVL.

This rearrangement joins TRBV5-6 to TRBJ1-2, with 9 bases aligning to TRBD1. Trimming at V came to 4 bases and at J to 1 base, leaving 8 bases not matched to a gene. The CDR3 runs to 16 residues. Germline CDR1 and CDR2: SGHDT and YYEEEE. Written as DNA, the CDR3 is TGTGCCAGCAGCGTCACCGGGACAGGGATTAACTATGGCTACACCTTC. It yields the protein CASSVTGTGINYGYTF. Full variable domain (rest looked up from reference TRBV5-6 and TRBJ1-2): DAGVTQSPTHLIKTRGQQVTLRCSPKSGHDTVSWYQQALGQGPQFIFQYYEEEERQRGNFPDRFSGHQFPNYSSELNVNALLLGDSALYLCASSVTGTGINYGYTFGSGTRLTVV.

The CDR3 region has the DNA TGTGCCAGCAGCCCAGCGGGGGACACTGAAGCTTTCTTT. Protein product: CASSPAGDTEAFF. The V call is TRBV7-9, the J call TRBJ1-1, with D possibly matching TRBD1 (5 bases). Trimming removed 5 bases from V and 3 bases from J, with 10 bases in between. This CDR3 has 13 residues. Germline assignment: CDR1 SEHNR and CDR2 FQNEAQ (reference sequence).